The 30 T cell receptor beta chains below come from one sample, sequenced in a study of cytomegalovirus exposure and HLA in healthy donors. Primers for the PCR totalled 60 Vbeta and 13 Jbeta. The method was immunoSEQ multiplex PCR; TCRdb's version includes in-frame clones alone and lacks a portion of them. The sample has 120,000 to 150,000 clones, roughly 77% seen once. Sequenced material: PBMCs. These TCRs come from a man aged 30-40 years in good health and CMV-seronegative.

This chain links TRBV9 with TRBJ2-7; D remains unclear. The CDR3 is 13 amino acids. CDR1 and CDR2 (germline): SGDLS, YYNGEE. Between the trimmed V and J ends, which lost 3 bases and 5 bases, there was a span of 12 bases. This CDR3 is CASSGGNGHEQYF. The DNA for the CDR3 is TGTGCCAGCAGCGGCGGAAACGGCCACGAGCAGTACTTC.

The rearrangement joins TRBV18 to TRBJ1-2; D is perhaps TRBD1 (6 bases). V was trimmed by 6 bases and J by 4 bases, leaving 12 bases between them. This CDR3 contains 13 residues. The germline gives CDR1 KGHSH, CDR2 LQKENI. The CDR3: CASSSGTSYGYTF. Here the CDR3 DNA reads TGTGCCAGCTCGTCCGGGACATCCTATGGCTACACCTTC. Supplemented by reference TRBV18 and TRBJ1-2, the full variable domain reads NAGVMQNPRHLVRRRGQEARLRCSPMKGHSHVYWYRQLPEEGLKFMVYLQKENIIDESGMPKERFSAEFPKEGPSILRIQQVVRGDSAAYFCASSSGTSYGYTFGSGTRLTVV.

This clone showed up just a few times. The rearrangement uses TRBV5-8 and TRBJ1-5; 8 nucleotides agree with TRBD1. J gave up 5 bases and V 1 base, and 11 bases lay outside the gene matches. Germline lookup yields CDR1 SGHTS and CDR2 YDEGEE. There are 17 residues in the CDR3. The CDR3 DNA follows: TGTGCCAGCAGCTTGTCAGGTGGGACAGGCTGGGATCAGCCCCAGCATTTT. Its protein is CASSLSGGTGWDQPQHF.

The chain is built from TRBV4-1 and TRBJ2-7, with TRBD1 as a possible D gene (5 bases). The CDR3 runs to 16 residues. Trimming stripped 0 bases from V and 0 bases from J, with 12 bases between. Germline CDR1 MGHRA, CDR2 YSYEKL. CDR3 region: CASSQDQGWSSYEQYF. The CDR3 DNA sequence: TGCGCCAGCAGCCAAGACCAGGGTTGGAGCTCCTACGAGCAGTACTTC.

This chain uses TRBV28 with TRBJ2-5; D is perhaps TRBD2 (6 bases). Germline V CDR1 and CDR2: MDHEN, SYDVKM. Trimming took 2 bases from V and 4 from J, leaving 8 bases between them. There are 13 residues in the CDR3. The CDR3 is CASSLGGLETQYF. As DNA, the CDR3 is TGTGCCAGCAGTTTAGGAGGGTTAGAGACCCAGTACTTC. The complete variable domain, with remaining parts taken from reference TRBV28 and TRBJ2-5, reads DVKVTQSSRYLVKRTGEKVFLECVQDMDHENMFWYRQDPGLGLRLIYFSYDVKMKEKGDIPEGYSVSREKKERFSLILESASTNQTSMYLCASSLGGLETQYFGPGTRLLVL.

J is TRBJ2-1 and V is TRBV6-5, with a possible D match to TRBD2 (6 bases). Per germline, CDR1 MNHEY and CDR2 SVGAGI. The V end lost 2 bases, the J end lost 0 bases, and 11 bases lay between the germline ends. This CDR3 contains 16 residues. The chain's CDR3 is CASSYAGPASYNEQFF. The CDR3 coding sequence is TGTGCCAGCAGTTACGCGGGACCGGCCTCCTACAATGAGCAGTTCTTC.

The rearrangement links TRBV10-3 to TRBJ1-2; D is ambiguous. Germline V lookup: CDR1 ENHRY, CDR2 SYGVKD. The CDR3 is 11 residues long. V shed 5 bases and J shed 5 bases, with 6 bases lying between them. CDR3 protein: CAISKQYGYTF. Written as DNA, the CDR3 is TGTGCCATCAGTAAGCAATATGGCTACACCTTC.

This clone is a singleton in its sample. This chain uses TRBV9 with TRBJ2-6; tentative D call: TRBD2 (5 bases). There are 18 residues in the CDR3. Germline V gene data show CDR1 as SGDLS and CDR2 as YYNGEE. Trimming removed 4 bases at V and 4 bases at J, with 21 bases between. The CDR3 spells CASSSYSLSGFGANVLTF. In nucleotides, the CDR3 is TGTGCCAGCAGCTCCTATTCCCTCTCGGGGTTCGGGGCCAACGTCCTGACTTTC.

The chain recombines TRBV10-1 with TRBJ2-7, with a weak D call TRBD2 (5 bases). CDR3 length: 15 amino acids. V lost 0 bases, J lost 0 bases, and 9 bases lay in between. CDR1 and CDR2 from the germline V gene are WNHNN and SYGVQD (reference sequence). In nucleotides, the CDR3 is TGCGCCAGCAGTGAGTCCGGAGGAATCTCCTACGAGCAGTACTTC. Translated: CASSESGGISYEQYF.

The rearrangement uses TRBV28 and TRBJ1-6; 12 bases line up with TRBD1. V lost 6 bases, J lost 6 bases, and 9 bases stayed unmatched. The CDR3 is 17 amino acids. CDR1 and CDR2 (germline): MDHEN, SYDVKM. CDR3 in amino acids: CASRPGQGAIRNSPLHF. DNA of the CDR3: TGTGCCAGCAGACCGGGACAGGGGGCCATACGTAATTCACCCCTCCACTTT.

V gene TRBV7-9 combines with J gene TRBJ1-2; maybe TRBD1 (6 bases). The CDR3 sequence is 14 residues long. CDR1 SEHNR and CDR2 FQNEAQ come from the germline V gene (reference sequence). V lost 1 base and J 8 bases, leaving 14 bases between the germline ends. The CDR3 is CASSLGLGAWGYTF. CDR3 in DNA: TGTGCCAGCAGCTTAGGTCTGGGGGCGTGGGGCTACACCTTC.

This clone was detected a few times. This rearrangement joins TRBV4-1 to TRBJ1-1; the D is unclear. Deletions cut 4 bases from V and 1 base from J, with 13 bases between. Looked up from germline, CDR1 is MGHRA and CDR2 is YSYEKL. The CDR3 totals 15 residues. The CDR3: CASSLAVTSNTEAFF. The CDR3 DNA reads TGCGCCAGCAGCCTCGCCGTAACATCGAACACTGAAGCTTTCTTT.

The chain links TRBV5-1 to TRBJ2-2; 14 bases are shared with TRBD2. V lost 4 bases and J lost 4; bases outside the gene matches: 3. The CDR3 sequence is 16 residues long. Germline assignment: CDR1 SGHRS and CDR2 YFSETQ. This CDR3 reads CASSRTSGGPTGELFF. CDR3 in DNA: TGCGCCAGCAGCCGGACTAGCGGGGGGCCCACCGGGGAGCTGTTTTTT.

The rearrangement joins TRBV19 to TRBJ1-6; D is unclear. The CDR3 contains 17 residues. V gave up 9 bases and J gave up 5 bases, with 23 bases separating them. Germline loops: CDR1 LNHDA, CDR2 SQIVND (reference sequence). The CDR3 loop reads CASNPNLVGDNNSPLHF. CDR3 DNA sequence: TGTGCCAGCAACCCAAATCTTGTAGGAGATAATAATTCACCCCTCCACTTT. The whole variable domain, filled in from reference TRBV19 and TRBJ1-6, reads DGGITQSPKYLFRKEGQNVTLSCEQNLNHDAMYWYRQDPGQGLRLIYYSQIVNDFQKGDIAEGYSVSREKKESFPLTVTSAQKNPTAFYLCASNPNLVGDNNSPLHFGNGTRLTVT.

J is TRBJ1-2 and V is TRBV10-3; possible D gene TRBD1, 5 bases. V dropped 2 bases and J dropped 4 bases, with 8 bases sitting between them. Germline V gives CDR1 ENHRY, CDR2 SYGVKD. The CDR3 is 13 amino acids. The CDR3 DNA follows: TGTGCCATCAGTGAGGGGGACTCCTATGGCTACACCTTC. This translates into CAISEGDSYGYTF.

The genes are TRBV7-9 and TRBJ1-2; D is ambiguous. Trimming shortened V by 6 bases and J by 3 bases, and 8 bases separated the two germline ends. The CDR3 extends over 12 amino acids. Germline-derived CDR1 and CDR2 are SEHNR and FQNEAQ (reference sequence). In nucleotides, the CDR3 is TGTGCCAGCAGGGCGGTAGACTATGGCTACACCTTC. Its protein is CASRAVDYGYTF.

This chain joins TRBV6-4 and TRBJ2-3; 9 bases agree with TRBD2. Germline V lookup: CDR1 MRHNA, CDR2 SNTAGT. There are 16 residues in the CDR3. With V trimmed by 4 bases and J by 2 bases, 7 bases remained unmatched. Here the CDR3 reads CASSVNAGGSTDTQYF. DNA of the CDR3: TGTGCCAGCAGTGTGAACGCGGGGGGGTCCACAGATACGCAGTATTTT.

The CDR3 protein is CASSLSPGMNTEAFF. The CDR3 DNA reads TGTGCCAGCAGTTTATCGCCAGGAATGAACACTGAAGCTTTCTTT. The J gene is TRBJ1-1, the V gene TRBV27; no firm D call. The V gene's germline CDR1 is MNHEY and CDR2 SMNVEV (reference sequence). The ends were cut back, 0 bases at V and 0 bases at J, with 8 bases in the middle. The CDR3 covers 15 residues.

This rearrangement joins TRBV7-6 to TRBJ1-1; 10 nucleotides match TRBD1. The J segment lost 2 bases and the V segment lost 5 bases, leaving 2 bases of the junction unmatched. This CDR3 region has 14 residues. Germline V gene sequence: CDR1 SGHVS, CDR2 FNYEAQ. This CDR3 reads CASSGQGDNTEAFF. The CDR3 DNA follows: TGTGCCAGCAGCGGACAGGGGGATAACACTGAAGCTTTCTTT.

CDR3 nucleotide sequence: TGTGCCAGCAGTTTAGGTCAGGTTCACCGAAGCCAAGAGACCCAGTACTTC. Its protein is CASSLGQVHRSQETQYF. V is TRBV28 and J is TRBJ2-5; D is ambiguous. Germline CDR1 reads MDHEN; CDR2 reads SYDVKM. V lost 2 bases, J lost 1 base, and 17 bases lay in between. The CDR3 consists of 17 residues. Variable domain in full (rest from reference TRBV28 and TRBJ2-5): DVKVTQSSRYLVKRTGEKVFLECVQDMDHENMFWYRQDPGLGLRLIYFSYDVKMKEKGDIPEGYSVSREKKERFSLILESASTNQTSMYLCASSLGQVHRSQETQYFGPGTRLLVL.

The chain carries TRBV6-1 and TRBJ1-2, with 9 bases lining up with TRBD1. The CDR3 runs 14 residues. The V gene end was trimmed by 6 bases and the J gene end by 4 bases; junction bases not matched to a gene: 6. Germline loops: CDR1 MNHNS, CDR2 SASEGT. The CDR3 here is CASSDRGEGYGYTF. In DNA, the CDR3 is TGTGCCAGCAGCGACAGGGGGGAAGGCTATGGCTACACCTTC.

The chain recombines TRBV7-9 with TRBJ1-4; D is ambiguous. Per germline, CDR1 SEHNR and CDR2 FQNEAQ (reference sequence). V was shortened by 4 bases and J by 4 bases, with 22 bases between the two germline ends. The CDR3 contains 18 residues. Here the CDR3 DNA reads TGTGCCAGCAGCTCCGTCTTGAGGTGGGGAGGTGATAATGAAAAACTGTTTTTT. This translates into CASSSVLRWGGDNEKLFF.

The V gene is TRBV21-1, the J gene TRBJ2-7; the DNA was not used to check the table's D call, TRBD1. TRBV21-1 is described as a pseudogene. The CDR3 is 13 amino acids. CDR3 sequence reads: CASSPGQGNEQYF. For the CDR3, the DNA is TGTGCCAGCAGCCCGGGACAGGGGAACGAGCAGTACTTC.

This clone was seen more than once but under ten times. CDR3 sequence: CASSHLQSGQGGRKLFF. In nucleotides, the CDR3 is TGCGCCAGCAGCCACCTCCAATCGGGACAGGGTGGGCGAAAACTGTTTTTT. The chain recombines TRBV4-1 with TRBJ1-4; 9 nucleotides align to TRBD1. The germline V gene has CDR1 MGHRA and CDR2 YSYEKL. V lost 3 bases and J lost 10; bases outside the gene matches: 15. The length of the CDR3 is 17 residues.

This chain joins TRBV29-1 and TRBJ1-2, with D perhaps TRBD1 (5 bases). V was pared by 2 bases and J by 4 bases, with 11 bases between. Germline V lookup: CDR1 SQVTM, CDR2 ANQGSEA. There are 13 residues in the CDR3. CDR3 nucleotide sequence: TGCAGCGTTGAACCGGGGGATAGCTATGGCTACACCTTC. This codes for CSVEPGDSYGYTF.

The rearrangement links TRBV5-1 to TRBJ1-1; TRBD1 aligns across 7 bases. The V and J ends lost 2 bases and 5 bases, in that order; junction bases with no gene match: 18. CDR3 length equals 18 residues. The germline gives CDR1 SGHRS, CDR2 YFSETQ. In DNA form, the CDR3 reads TGCGCCAGCAGCTTAAGGGGTGAAGGTAGGGGGCATGGGACTGAAGCTTTCTTT. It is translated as CASSLRGEGRGHGTEAFF. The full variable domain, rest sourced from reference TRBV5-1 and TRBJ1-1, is KAGVTQTPRYLIKTRGQQVTLSCSPISGHRSVSWYQQTPGQGLQFLFEYFSETQRNKGNFPGRFSGRQFSNSRSEMNVSTLELGDSALYLCASSLRGEGRGHGTEAFFGQGTRLTVV.

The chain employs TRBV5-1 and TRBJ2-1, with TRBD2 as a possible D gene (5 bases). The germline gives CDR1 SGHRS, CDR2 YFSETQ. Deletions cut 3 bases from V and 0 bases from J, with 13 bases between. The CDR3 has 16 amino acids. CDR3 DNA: TGCGCCAGCAGCTACGGACTTTACAGCTCCTACAATGAGCAGTTCTTC. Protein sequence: CASSYGLYSSYNEQFF.

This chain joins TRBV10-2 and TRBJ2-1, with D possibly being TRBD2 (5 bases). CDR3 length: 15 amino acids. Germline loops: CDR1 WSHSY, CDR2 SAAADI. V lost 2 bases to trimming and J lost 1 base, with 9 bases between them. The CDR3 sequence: CASSEPGISYNEQFF. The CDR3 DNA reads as TGCGCCAGCAGTGAGCCCGGGATATCCTACAATGAGCAGTTCTTC.

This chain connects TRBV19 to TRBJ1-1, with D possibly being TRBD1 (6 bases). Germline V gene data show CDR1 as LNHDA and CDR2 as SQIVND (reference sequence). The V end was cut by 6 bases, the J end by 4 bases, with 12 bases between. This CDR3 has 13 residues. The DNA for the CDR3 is TGTGCCAGTAGGAACAGGGCTGGCACTGAAGCTTTCTTT. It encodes CASRNRAGTEAFF.

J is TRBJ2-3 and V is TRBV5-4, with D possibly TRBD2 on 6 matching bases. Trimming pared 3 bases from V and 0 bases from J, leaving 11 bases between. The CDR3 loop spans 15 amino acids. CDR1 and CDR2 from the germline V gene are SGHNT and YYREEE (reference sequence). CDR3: CASSSRGSSTDTQYF. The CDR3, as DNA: TGTGCCAGCAGCTCCCGGGGGTCTAGCACAGATACGCAGTATTTT.